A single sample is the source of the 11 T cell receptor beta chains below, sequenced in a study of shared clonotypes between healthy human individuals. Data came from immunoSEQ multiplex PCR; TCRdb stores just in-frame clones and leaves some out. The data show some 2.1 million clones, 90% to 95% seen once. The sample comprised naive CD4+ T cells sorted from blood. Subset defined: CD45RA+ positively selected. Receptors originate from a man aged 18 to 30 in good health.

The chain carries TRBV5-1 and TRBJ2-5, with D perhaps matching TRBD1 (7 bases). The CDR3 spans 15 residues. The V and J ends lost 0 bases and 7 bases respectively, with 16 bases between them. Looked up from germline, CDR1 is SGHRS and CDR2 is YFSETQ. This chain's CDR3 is CASSLGQGGIVTQYF. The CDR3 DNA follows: TGCGCCAGCAGCTTGGGACAGGGAGGTATAGTGACCCAGTACTTC.

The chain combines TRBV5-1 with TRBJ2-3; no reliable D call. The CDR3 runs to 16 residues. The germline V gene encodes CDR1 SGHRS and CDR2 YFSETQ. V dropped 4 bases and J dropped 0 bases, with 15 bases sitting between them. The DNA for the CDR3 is TGCGCCAGCAGCCCCTTGCCGGGCACTAGCACAGATACGCAGTATTTT. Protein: CASSPLPGTSTDTQYF.

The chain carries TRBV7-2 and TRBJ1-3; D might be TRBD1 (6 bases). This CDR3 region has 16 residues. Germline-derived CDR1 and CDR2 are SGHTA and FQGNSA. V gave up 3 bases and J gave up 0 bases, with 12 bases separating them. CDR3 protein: CASSFGQTLSGNTIYF. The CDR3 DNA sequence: TGTGCCAGCAGCTTTGGACAGACGCTCTCTGGAAACACCATATATTTT.

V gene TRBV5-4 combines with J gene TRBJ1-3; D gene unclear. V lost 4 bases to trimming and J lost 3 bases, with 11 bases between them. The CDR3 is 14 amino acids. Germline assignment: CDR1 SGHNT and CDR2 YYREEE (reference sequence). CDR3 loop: CASSTGLGGNTIYF. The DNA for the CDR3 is TGTGCCAGCAGCACCGGGCTGGGTGGAAACACCATATATTTT.

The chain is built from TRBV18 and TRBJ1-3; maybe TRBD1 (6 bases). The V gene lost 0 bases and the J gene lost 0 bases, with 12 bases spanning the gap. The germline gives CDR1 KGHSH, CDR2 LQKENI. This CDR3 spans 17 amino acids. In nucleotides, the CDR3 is TGTGCCAGCTCACCACCGGGGGGCCCGATCTCTGGAAACACCATATATTTT. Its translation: CASSPPGGPISGNTIYF.

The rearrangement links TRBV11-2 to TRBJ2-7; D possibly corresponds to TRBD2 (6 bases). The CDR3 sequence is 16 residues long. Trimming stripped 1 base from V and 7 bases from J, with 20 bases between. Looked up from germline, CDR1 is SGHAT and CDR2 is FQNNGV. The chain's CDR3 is CASSLVQKRGLGEQYF. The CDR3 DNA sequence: TGTGCCAGCAGCTTAGTGCAGAAAAGGGGACTCGGGGAGCAGTACTTC.

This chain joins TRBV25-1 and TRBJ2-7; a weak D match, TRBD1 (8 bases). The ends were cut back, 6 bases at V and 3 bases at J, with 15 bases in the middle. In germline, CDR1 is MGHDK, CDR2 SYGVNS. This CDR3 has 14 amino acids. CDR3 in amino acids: CASSGQGGFYEQYF. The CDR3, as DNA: TGTGCCAGCAGCGGACAGGGAGGGTTCTACGAGCAGTACTTC.

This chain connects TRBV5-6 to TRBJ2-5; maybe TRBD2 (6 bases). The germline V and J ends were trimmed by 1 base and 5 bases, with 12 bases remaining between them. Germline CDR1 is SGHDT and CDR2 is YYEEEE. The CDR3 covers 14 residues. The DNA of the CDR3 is TGTGCCAGCAGCTTGACACAGAGCGGGGAGACCCAGTACTTC. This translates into CASSLTQSGETQYF. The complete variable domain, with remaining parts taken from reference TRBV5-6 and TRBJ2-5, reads DAGVTQSPTHLIKTRGQQVTLRCSPKSGHDTVSWYQQALGQGPQFIFQYYEEEERQRGNFPDRFSGHQFPNYSSELNVNALLLGDSALYLCASSLTQSGETQYFGPGTRLLVL.

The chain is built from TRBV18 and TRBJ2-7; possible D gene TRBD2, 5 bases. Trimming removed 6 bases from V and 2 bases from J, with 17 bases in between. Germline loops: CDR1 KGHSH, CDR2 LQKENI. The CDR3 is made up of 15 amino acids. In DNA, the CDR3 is TGTGCCAGCTCTCCGGGGAACATCGAGGCCTACGAGCAGTACTTC. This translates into CASSPGNIEAYEQYF.

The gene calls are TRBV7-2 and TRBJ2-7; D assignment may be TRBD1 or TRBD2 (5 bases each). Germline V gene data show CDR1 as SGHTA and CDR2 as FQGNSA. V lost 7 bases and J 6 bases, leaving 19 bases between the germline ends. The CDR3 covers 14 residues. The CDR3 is CASTLEGTAFEQYF. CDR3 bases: TGTGCCAGCACCCTAGAGGGGACGGCCTTCGAGCAGTACTTC. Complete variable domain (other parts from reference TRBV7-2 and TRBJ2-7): GAGVSQSPSNKVTEKGKDVELRCDPISGHTALYWYRQSLGQGLEFLIYFQGNSAPDKSGLPSDRFSAERTGGSVSTLTIQRTQQEDSAVYLCASTLEGTAFEQYFGPGTRLTVT.

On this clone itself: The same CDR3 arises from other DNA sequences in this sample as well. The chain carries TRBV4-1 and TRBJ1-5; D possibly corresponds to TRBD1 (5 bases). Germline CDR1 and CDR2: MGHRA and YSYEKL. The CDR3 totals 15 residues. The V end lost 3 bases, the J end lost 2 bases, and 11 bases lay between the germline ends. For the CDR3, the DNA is TGCGCCAGCAGCCAGGTCCTGGGGGGCAATCAGCCCCAGCATTTT. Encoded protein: CASSQVLGGNQPQHF.